This TCR beta chain was captured in a study of T cells after yellow fever vaccination. Study outcomes and limitations: Highly abundant clonotypes carried over from the bulk population could end up in FACS-sorted repertoires as contaminants.

On this clonotype itself: Its specificity is unknown.

This CDR3 spans 14 amino acids. With V trimmed by 6 bases and J by 5 bases, 8 bases remained unmatched. CDR1 and CDR2 (germline): DFQATT, SNEGSKA (reference sequence). TCRdb passed the 5' RACE reads through MiXCR, listing each CDR3 protein once. The sample records 250,000 or so distinct CDR3 sequences, more than 6.5% being singletons. V gene TRBV20-1 combines with J gene TRBJ2-5; 11 bases align to TRBD2. This TCR derives from a man under 40 who received the YFV17D yellow fever vaccine. The specimen was CD4+ T cells sorted from PBMCs, collected on the day of the yellow fever booster vaccination. The CDR3 bases are TGCAGTGCGTTACTAGCGGGAGTGTCGGAGACCCAGTACTTC. The encoded protein is CSALLAGVSETQYF.